This T cell receptor beta chain was observed in a study of beta chain features in type 1 diabetes (dated by TCRdb to the late 2010s). For the wider study: Mean age, gender distribution, total cell number and subset yield did not differ between patients and healthy donors. The study compared the TCRB repertoires of sorted circulating CD4+ T cell subsets in recently diagnosed type 1 diabetes patients with those in matched healthy donors. Across all samples, roughly 110,000,000 sorted cells were examined, and cell number per subset correlated strongly with RNA yield. Regulatory and stem cell-like memory subsets were isolated from only 8 patients and roughly eight healthy donors, whereas naive and central memory subsets came from all 28 donors. What the work shows at the level of the full study, not this receptor alone: Sequencing cDNA rather than genomic DNA could over-represent highly expressing activated cells, although activation and CD3 levels did not differ between groups. Naive, central memory and regulatory TCRB repertoires appeared to be more alike among patients than among healthy donors. Because small numbers of individuals were included in the HLA sub-analyses, any influence of HLA type on TCRB rearrangement was left unresolved. At VDJ recombination sites, type 1 diabetes patients had fewer insertions and more deleted nucleotides, which implies abnormalities in thymic rearrangement. Type 1 diabetes patients showed a moderate but significant shortening of TCRB CDR3 length in all four CD4+ subsets. PCR may preferentially amplify shorter templates, but because patient and control samples were amplified and corrected together, any resulting skew would affect both groups equally.

CDR1 and CDR2 are drawn from the germline V gene: SNHLY, FYNNEI. At the junction V is shortened by 8 bases and J by 0 bases; bases outside the gene matches: 10. The CDR3, cysteine through phenylalanine, is 17 amino acids long. Left in the record is the CDR3 DNA by itself, 51 bases read in frame from the first base. Regarding this clone: The specificity of this receptor is unknown. No clone much larger than this one lies a single base away; base qualities are absent.

The High Capacity cDNA Reverse Transcription Kit was used to reverse transcribe all of the isolated RNA, meaning that expressed TCRB transcripts were what got sequenced. Deep immunoSEQ sequencing was applied to naive, central memory and regulatory T cell samples, giving an average of roughly 3.3 million total reads per sample. Sorted cells were lysed in RLT buffer, and RNA was extracted using DNase-treated RNeasy Micro or Mini kits according to cell number. To prevent cross-contamination, each cell subset was processed individually, whereas patient and healthy donor samples were processed jointly. The immunoSEQ multiplex PCR was used to amplify TCRB sequences from cDNA, yielding 87-bp fragments that span the CDR3 region. Amplicons were sequenced on the Illumina HiSeq platform. In the paper's pipeline: Synthetic template baselines were used to correct PCR bias computationally, reads within Hamming distance 2 were collapsed, and singletons that could not be merged were discarded. Reads were aligned against IMGT to assign V, D and J genes, CDR3 length and insertions or deletions at six rearrangement sites. Within each subset, clonotype counts were normalized to the number of sorted cells before true diversity and Gini coefficients were calculated with the tcR R package. The overlap coefficient, calculated on TCRB nucleotide sequences, was used to measure repertoire sharing. As a proxy for the pre-selection repertoire, out-of-frame TCRB sequences from naive cells were analyzed. What TCRdb holds here is the immuneACCESS table cut down to in-frame rearrangements. Part of the clones is not present; checked against another copy, under half of the missing clones reflect an unresolved V gene, and the others are unexplained. V and J calls and clone size are those listed in that table; D and trimming were worked out from the DNA. In this sample the table shows around 310,000 clones, about 13% of which occur a single time. Of the sample, 0.015% falls within the top ten clones.

Each donor gave one peripheral blood draw, about 110 mL on average, collected into heparinised tubes. A BD FACSAria II was used to sort naive, central memory, regulatory and stem cell-like memory CD4+ T cells with a panel that included CD45RO, CCR7, CD25, CD127, CD95 and CD27. Every sorted population had a purity above 95%. PBMCs were isolated immediately by Lymphoprep density gradient centrifugation and stained directly without culture. To minimize batch effects, samples were stained and sorted in pairs, one healthy donor with one patient per experiment. The sequenced material came from naive CD4+ T cells from blood. The cell subset or site label, as the study defines it: true naive CD4+ T cells. The TCR was taken from a woman between 18 and 29 years old with type 1 diabetes. Here the chain combines TRBV2 and TRBJ2-6, and 7 junction bases match TRBD2. The nucleotide sequence is given as TGTGCCAGCGTGGTCGCTAGCGGTTACTCTGGGGCCAACGTCCTGACTTTC. Its coded protein is CASVVASGYSGANVLTF.